Sequencing of this T cell receptor (beta chain) was carried out in a study of OX40 agonist ivuxolimab in advanced cancers. The method was immunoSEQ multiplex PCR; TCRdb's version includes in-frame clones alone and lacks a portion of them. This sample has roughly 23,000 clones, with 70% to 85% found just once. The CDR3 is 14 residues long. J lost 3 bases, V lost 2 bases, and 3 bases had no gene match. The germline V gene has CDR1 SGDLS and CDR2 YYNGEE. The rearrangement links TRBV9 to TRBJ2-7, with 9 nucleotides matching TRBD1. Specimen: CD4+ or CD8+ T cells sorted from blood, collected in a trial of the OX40 agonist ivuxolimab. The source of this sequence is an adult with an advanced solid tumor such as melanoma, head and neck, liver or kidney cancer. CDR3 DNA sequence: TGTGCCAGCAGCGTCTCGACAGGGGGCTACGAGCAGTACTTC. Encoded protein: CASSVSTGGYEQYF. The full variable domain, rest sourced from reference TRBV9 and TRBJ2-7, is DSGVTQTPKHLITATGQRVTLRCSPRSGDLSVYWYQQSLDQGLQFLIQYYNGEERAKGNILERFSAQQFPDLHSELNLSSLELGDSALYFCASSVSTGGYEQYFGPGTRLTVT.